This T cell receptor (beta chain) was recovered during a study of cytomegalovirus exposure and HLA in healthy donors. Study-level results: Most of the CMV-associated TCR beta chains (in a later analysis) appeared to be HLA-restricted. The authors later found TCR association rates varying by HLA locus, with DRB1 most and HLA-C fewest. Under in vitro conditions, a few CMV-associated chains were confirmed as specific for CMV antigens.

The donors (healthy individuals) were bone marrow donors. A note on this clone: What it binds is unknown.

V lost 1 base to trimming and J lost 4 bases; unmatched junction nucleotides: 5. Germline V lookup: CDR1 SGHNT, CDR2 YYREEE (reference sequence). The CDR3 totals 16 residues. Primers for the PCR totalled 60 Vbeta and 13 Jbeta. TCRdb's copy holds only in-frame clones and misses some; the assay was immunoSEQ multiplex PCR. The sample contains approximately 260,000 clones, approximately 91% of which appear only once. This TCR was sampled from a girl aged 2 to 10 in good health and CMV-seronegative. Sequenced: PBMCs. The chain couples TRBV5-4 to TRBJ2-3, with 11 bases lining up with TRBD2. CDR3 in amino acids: CASSLYLAGGADTQYF. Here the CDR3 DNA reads TGTGCCAGCAGCTTGTACCTAGCGGGAGGAGCAGATACGCAGTATTTT.